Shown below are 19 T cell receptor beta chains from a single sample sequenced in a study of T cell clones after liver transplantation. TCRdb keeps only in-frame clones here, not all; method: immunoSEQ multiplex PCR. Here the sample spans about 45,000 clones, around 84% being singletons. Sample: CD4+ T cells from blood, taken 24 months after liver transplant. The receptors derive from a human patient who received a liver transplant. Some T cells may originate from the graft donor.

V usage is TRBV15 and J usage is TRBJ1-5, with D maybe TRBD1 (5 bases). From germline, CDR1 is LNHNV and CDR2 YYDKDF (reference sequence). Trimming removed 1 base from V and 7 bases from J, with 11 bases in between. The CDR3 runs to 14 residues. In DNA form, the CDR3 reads TGTGCCACCAGCAGAGTGGGGGGTTTACAGCCCCAGCATTTT. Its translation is CATSRVGGLQPQHF.

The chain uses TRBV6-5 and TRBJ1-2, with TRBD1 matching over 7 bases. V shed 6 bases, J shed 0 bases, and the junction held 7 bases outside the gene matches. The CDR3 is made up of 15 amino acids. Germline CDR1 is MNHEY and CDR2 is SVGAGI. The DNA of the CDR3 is TGTGCCAGCAGAAAACAGGGGCCGACTAACTATGGCTACACCTTC. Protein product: CASRKQGPTNYGYTF.

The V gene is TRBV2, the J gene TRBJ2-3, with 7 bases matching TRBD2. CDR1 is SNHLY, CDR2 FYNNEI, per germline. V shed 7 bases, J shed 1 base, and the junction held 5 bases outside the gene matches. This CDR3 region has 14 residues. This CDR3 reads CASMREGGTDTQYF. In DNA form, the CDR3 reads TGTGCCAGCATGAGGGAGGGAGGCACAGATACGCAGTATTTT.

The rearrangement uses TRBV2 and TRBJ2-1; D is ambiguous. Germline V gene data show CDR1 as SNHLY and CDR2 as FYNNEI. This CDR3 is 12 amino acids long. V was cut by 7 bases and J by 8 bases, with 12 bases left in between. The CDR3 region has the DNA TGTGCCAGCACGGGCCAACGGGATGAGCAGTTCTTC. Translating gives CASTGQRDEQFF. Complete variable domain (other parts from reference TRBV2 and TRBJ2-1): EPEVTQTPSHQVTQMGQEVILRCVPISNHLYFYWYRQILGQKVEFLVSFYNNEISEKSEIFDDQFSVERPDGSNFTLKIRSTKLEDSAMYFCASTGQRDEQFFGPGTRLTVL.

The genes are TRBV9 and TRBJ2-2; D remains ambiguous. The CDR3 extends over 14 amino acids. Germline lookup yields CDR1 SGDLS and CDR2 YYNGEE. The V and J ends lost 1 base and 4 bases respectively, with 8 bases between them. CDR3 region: CASSVNSLTGELFF. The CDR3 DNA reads TGTGCCAGCAGCGTAAACAGTCTCACCGGGGAGCTGTTTTTT.

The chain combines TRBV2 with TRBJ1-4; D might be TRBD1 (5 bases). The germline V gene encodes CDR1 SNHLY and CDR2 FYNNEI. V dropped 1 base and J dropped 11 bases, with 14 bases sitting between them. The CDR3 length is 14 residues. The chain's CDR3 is CASSEGQRVGKLFF. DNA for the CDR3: TGTGCCAGCAGTGAAGGACAGCGAGTGGGGAAACTGTTTTTT.

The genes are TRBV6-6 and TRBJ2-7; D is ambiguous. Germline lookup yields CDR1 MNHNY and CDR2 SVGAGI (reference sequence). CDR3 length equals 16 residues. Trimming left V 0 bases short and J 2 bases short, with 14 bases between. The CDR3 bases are TGTGCCAGCAGTTACTCGGGCAGCTCTACTACCTACGAGCAGTACTTC. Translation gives CASSYSGSSTTYEQYF.

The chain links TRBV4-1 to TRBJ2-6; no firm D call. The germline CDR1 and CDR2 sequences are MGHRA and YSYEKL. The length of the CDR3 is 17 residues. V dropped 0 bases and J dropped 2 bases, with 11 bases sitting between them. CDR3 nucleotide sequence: TGCGCCAGCAGCCAAGATTTTTTCGAGGCTGGGGCCAACGTCCTGACTTTC. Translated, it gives CASSQDFFEAGANVLTF.

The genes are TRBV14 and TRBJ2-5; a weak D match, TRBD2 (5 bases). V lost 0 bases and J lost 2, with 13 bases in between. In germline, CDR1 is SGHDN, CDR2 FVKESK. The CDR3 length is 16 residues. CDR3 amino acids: CASSQDYRRGQETQYF. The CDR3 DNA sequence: TGTGCCAGCAGCCAAGATTACCGCCGGGGTCAAGAGACCCAGTACTTC.

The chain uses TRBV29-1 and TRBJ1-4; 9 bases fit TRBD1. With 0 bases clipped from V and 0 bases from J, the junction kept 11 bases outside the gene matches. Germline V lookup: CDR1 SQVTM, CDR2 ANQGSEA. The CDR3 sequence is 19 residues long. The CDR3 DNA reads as TGCAGCGTTGAAGATACAAGGGGGACAGGGTTTGCAACTAATGAAAAACTGTTTTTT. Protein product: CSVEDTRGTGFATNEKLFF.

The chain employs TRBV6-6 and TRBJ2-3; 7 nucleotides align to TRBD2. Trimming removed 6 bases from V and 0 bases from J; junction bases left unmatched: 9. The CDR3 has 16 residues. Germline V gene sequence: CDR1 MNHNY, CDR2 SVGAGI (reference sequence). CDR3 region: CASSSRASGSTDTQYF. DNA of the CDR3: TGTGCCAGCAGCTCAAGAGCTAGCGGAAGCACAGATACGCAGTATTTT.

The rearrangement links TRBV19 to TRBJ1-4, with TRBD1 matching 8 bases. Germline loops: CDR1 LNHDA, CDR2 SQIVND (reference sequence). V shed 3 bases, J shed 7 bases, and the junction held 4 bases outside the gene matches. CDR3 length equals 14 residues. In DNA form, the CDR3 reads TGTGCCAGTAGTATCGGGACAGGTCCTGAAAAACTGTTTTTT. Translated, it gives CASSIGTGPEKLFF.

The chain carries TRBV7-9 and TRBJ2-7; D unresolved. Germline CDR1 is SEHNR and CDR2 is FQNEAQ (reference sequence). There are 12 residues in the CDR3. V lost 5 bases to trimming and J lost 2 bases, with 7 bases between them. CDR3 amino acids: CASSRVPYEQYF. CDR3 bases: TGTGCCAGCAGCCGGGTTCCCTACGAGCAGTACTTC.

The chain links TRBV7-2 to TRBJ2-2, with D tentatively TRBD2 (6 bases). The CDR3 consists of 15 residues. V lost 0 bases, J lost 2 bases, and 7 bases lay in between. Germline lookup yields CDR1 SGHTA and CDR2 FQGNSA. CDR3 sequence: CASSLAGGNTGELFF. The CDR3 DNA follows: TGTGCCAGCAGCTTAGCGGGGGGAAACACCGGGGAGCTGTTTTTT.

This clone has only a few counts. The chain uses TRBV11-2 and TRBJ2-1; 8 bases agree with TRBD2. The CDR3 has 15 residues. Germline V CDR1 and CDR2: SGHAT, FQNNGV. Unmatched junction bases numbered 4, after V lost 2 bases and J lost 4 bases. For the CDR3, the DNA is TGTGCCAGCAGCTTAACGAGCGGGAGTTACAATGAGCAGTTCTTC. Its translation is CASSLTSGSYNEQFF.

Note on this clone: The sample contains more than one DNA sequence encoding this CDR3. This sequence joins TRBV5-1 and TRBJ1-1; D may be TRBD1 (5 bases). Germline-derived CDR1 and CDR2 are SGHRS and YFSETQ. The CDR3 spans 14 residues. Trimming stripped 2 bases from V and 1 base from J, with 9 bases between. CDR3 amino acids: CASSFGTENTEAFF. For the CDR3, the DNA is TGCGCCAGCAGCTTCGGGACGGAGAACACTGAAGCTTTCTTT.

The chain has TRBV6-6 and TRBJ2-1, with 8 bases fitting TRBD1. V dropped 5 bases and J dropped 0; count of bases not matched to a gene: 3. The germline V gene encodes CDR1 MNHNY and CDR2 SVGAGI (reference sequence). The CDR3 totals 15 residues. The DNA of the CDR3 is TGTGCCAGCAGTGACAGGGGAAGCTCCTACAATGAGCAGTTCTTC. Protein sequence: CASSDRGSSYNEQFF.

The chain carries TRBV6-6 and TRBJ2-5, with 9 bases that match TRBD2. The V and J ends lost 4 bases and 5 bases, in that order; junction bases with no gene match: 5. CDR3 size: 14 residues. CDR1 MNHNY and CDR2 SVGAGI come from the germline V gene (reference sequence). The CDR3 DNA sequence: TGTGCCAGCAGTTGGCGGGGGGGCCTCGAGACCCAGTACTTC. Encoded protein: CASSWRGGLETQYF.

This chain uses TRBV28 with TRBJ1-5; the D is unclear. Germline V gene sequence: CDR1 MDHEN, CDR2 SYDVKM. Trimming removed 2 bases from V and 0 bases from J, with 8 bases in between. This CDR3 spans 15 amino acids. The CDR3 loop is CASSLGSYSNQPQHF. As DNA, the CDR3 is TGTGCCAGCAGTTTAGGGTCATATAGCAATCAGCCCCAGCATTTT.